This passage covers 29 T cell receptor beta chains from one sample sequenced in a study of control samples from healthy donors and cancer patients. This table comes from immunoSEQ multiplex PCR, and its TCRdb copy is limited to in-frame clones, with some not included. The data show under 150,000 clones, about 87% seen once. Material: blood. These receptors were taken from a man aged 40-50 years in good health.

This rearrangement joins TRBV6-5 to TRBJ1-1, with no clear D. The CDR3 spans 14 residues. V gave up 6 bases and J gave up 1 base, with 12 bases separating them. The germline gives CDR1 MNHEY, CDR2 SVGAGI. CDR3 in amino acids: CASSEVLGNTEAFF. In DNA, the CDR3 is TGTGCCAGCAGCGAGGTCTTGGGGAACACTGAAGCTTTCTTT.

Details on this clone: Distinct nucleotide sequences in the sample also encode this CDR3. In DNA, the CDR3 is TGTGCCAGCAGCCTTCGGGGATACGAGCAGTACTTC. Protein sequence: CASSLRGYEQYF. The chain has TRBV5-6 and TRBJ2-7; maybe TRBD2 (5 bases). CDR3 length equals 12 residues. Germline CDR1 is SGHDT and CDR2 is YYEEEE. V was trimmed by 4 bases and J by 4 bases, leaving 9 bases between them.

This clone appeared once. J is TRBJ2-2 and V is TRBV6-5, with D possibly TRBD1 on 6 matching bases. The CDR3 sequence is 13 residues long. Germline V gene data show CDR1 as MNHEY and CDR2 as SVGAGI. Trimming took off 5 bases at V and 5 bases at J, with 9 bases between the two ends. CDR3 nucleotide sequence: TGTGCCAGCAGTAAACAGGGAACCGGGGAGCTGTTTTTT. Amino acids: CASSKQGTGELFF.

This clone was detected only a few times. The same CDR3 also results from other DNA sequences found in this sample. The rearrangement links TRBV30 to TRBJ2-2; unclear D gene. Trimming cost V 0 bases and J 5 bases, with 4 bases left between them. There are 12 residues in the CDR3. CDR1 and CDR2 from the germline V gene are GTSNPN and SVGIG (reference sequence). CDR3 sequence: CAWSVLTGELFF. The CDR3, as DNA: TGTGCCTGGAGTGTACTAACCGGGGAGCTGTTTTTT. The full variable domain, rest sourced from reference TRBV30 and TRBJ2-2, is SQTIHQWPATLVQPVGSPLSLECTVEGTSNPNLYWYRQAAGRGLQLLFYSVGIGQISSEVPQNLSASRPQDRQFILSSKKLLLSDSGFYLCAWSVLTGELFFGEGSRLTVL.

The chain uses TRBV7-3 and TRBJ2-1, with a tentative D call TRBD1 (6 bases). Trimming removed 5 bases from V and 2 bases from J, with 7 bases in between. This CDR3 is 13 amino acids long. CDR1 is SGHTA and CDR2 is FQGTGA in the germline V gene. The CDR3 nucleotides read TGTGCCAGCAGCACAGGGACCTACAATGAGCAGTTCTTC. Encoded protein: CASSTGTYNEQFF.

This clone turned up a few times. CDR3 DNA sequence: TGCGCCAGCAGCTTCAGCGGTAATTCACCCCTCCACTTT. It is translated as CASSFSGNSPLHF. The V and J genes are TRBV10-1 and TRBJ1-6; D is uncertain. Trimming stripped 6 bases from V and 6 bases from J, with 9 bases between. There are 13 residues in the CDR3. Germline CDR1 is WNHNN and CDR2 is SYGVQD (reference sequence).

This chain connects TRBV5-1 to TRBJ2-5, with 7 bases that match TRBD1. Trimming took 2 bases from V and 0 from J; bases not matched to a gene: 1. This CDR3 contains 14 residues. Germline assignment: CDR1 SGHRS and CDR2 YFSETQ. CDR3 DNA sequence: TGCGCCAGCAGCTTAACAGGGGACCAAGAGACCCAGTACTTC. Protein product: CASSLTGDQETQYF.

The J gene is TRBJ2-5, the V gene TRBV11-3; unclear D gene. Germline values: CDR1 SGHNT, CDR2 YENEEA. Trimming took 5 bases from V and 3 from J, leaving 10 bases between them. The CDR3 runs to 13 residues. The CDR3 loop is CASSRAQKETQYF. Written as DNA, the CDR3 is TGTGCCAGCAGCCGGGCCCAGAAAGAGACCCAGTACTTC.

The chain combines TRBV12-5 with TRBJ1-3; 7 bases are shared with TRBD1. After removal of 6 bases from V and 2 bases from J, the junction contained 4 bases not matched to a gene. Germline CDR1 LGHNT, CDR2 FRNRAP. The CDR3 length is 14 residues. The CDR3 coding sequence is TGTGCTAGTGGAACAGGGGATCCTGGAAACACCATATATTTT. Translation: CASGTGDPGNTIYF.

V gene TRBV3-1 (or the pseudogene TRBV3-2) combines with J gene TRBJ2-7, with D tentatively TRBD1 (6 bases). CDR3 length: 14 residues. Trimming took off 1 base at V and 2 bases at J, with 9 bases between the two ends. Germline V gives CDR1 LGHDT, CDR2 YNNKEL (reference sequence). The CDR3 loop reads CASSQVPGAYEQYF. The DNA for the CDR3 is TGTGCCAGCAGCCAAGTACCAGGGGCCTACGAGCAGTACTTC.

The rearrangement links TRBV25-1 to TRBJ1-5; possibly TRBD1 for D (5 bases). The length of the CDR3 is 15 residues. Looked up from germline, CDR1 is MGHDK and CDR2 is SYGVNS. Trimming left V 3 bases short and J 2 bases short, with 11 bases between. The CDR3 DNA reads TGTGCCAGCAGTGAGGGTGGGACCGGCAATCAGCCCCAGCATTTT. Encoded protein: CASSEGGTGNQPQHF.

The rearrangement joins TRBV6-6 to TRBJ1-2; D gene ambiguous. Trimming stripped 4 bases from V and 3 bases from J, with 9 bases between. CDR1 and CDR2 from the germline V gene are MNHNY and SVGAGI (reference sequence). The CDR3 sequence is 13 residues long. CDR3 nucleotides: TGTGCCAGCAGTTCCCCCGGGGACTATGGCTACACCTTC. The encoded protein is CASSSPGDYGYTF.

The V gene is TRBV6-6, the J gene TRBJ1-2; D perhaps matches TRBD1 (6 bases). The CDR3 loop spans 14 amino acids. The V gene lost 6 bases and the J gene lost 2 bases, with 13 bases spanning the gap. Germline CDR1 and CDR2: MNHNY and SVGAGI (reference sequence). CDR3 DNA sequence: TGTGCCAGCAGCGAGCCACAGGGAAACTATGGCTACACCTTC. It codes for CASSEPQGNYGYTF.

This chain links TRBV29-1 with TRBJ2-7; D is unresolved. V was clipped by 4 bases and J by 2 bases, with 12 bases between them. The CDR3 is 13 residues long. The germline gives CDR1 SQVTM, CDR2 ANQGSEA. In DNA form, the CDR3 reads TGCAGCGTTGCAGGTGATTTCCCCTACGAGCAGTACTTC. It encodes CSVAGDFPYEQYF.

This clone is a singleton in its sample. This rearrangement joins TRBV7-9 to TRBJ1-2; 7 positions agree with TRBD1. Germline trimming cut 4 bases from V and 7 bases from J; bases unmatched to any gene: 9. This CDR3 is built from 14 residues. Germline V CDR1 and CDR2: SEHNR, FQNEAQ (reference sequence). CDR3: CASSWDSSSGGYTF. In nucleotides, the CDR3 is TGTGCCAGCAGCTGGGACAGTTCCTCTGGTGGCTACACCTTC.

J is TRBJ1-5 and V is TRBV7-3; D is uncertain. The CDR3 consists of 14 residues. V lost 4 bases and J 3 bases, leaving 10 bases between the germline ends. Germline CDR1 and CDR2: SGHTA and FQGTGA. The CDR3 nucleotides read TGTGCCAGCAGCTGGGCTCTACCCAATCAGCCCCAGCATTTT. Its translation is CASSWALPNQPQHF.

The chain's CDR3 is CASSLQTEQYF. CDR3 in DNA: TGTGCCAGCAGCCTACAAACCGAGCAGTACTTC. The chain joins TRBV3-1 (or the pseudogene TRBV3-2) to TRBJ2-7; no clear D gene. The CDR3 is 11 residues long. V dropped 4 bases and J dropped 6 bases, with 7 bases sitting between them. CDR1 LGHDT and CDR2 YNNKEL come from the germline V gene (reference sequence).

The J gene is TRBJ1-5, the V gene TRBV19, with D tentatively TRBD1 (5 bases). The CDR3 loop spans 12 amino acids. Trimming took 10 bases from V and 6 from J, leaving 13 bases between them. Germline-derived CDR1 and CDR2 are LNHDA and SQIVND (reference sequence). This chain's CDR3 is CANRDVSQPQHF. CDR3 nucleotides: TGTGCCAACCGGGACGTTAGTCAGCCCCAGCATTTT.

J is TRBJ1-6 and V is TRBV7-2; TRBD1 is a possible D gene (5 bases). The CDR3 extends over 16 amino acids. V was trimmed by 3 bases and J by 2 bases, leaving 11 bases between them. Germline V gene lookup returns CDR1 SGHTA and CDR2 FQGNSA. DNA for the CDR3: TGTGCCAGCAGCTTCGGGGGGAACCCCTATAATTCACCCCTCCACTTT. Translation gives CASSFGGNPYNSPLHF.

This clone has only one observation. This chain uses TRBV5-6 with TRBJ2-3; the D gene is possibly TRBD1 (6 bases). The CDR3 is 12 amino acids. V lost 3 bases and J 11 bases, leaving 13 bases between the germline ends. The V gene's germline CDR1 is SGHDT and CDR2 YYEEEE. CDR3 nucleotides: TGTGCCAGCAGCTCTGACAGGACCGTGCAGTATTTT. As protein: CASSSDRTVQYF.

The chain combines TRBV5-8 with TRBJ2-2; TRBD1 matches 9 bases. With 2 bases clipped from V and 4 bases from J, the junction kept 6 bases outside the gene matches. In germline, CDR1 is SGHTS, CDR2 YDEGEE. This CDR3 region has 16 residues. CDR3 DNA: TGTGCCAGCAGCTTATACAGGGGGCTAGGCACCGGGGAGCTGTTTTTT. This sequence encodes CASSLYRGLGTGELFF. The full variable domain, with the rest looked up from reference TRBV5-8 and TRBJ2-2, is EAGVTQSPTHLIKTRGQQATLRCSPISGHTSVYWYQQALGLGLQFLLWYDEGEERNRGNFPPRFSGRQFPNYSSELNVNALELEDSALYLCASSLYRGLGTGELFFGEGSRLTVL.

The V call is TRBV30, the J call TRBJ2-7, with D maybe TRBD1 (6 bases). Germline CDR1 is GTSNPN and CDR2 is SVGIG (reference sequence). This CDR3 has 12 amino acids. Trimming cost V 3 bases and J 5 bases, with 11 bases left between them. The CDR3 spells CAWRGARDEQYF. CDR3 DNA: TGTGCCTGGAGGGGGGCCAGGGACGAGCAGTACTTC.

The V gene is TRBV11-3, the J gene TRBJ1-1, with D perhaps TRBD1 (5 bases). V dropped 5 bases and J dropped 4 bases, with 14 bases sitting between them. Germline V gene sequence: CDR1 SGHNT, CDR2 YENEEA. CDR3 size: 14 residues. This CDR3 reads CASSPLGGATEAFF. The CDR3 nucleotides are TGTGCCAGCAGCCCTTTGGGGGGTGCCACTGAAGCTTTCTTT.

The rearrangement uses TRBV4-2 and TRBJ2-6; D remains unclear. The CDR3 extends over 16 amino acids. Between the trimmed V and J ends, which lost 0 bases and 1 base, there was a span of 7 bases. Germline CDR1 is LGHNA and CDR2 is YNFKEQ. As DNA, the CDR3 is TGTGCCAGCAGCCAAGATCTTTCTTCTGGGGCCAACGTCCTGACTTTC. As protein: CASSQDLSSGANVLTF.

This clone was found a few times. J is TRBJ2-3 and V is TRBV5-1; D is unclear. The V gene's germline CDR1 is SGHRS and CDR2 YFSETQ. With 0 bases removed from V and 2 bases from J, the gap between germline ends came to 7 bases. This CDR3 contains 14 residues. The CDR3 DNA sequence: TGCGCCAGCAGCTTGGCAGATTTCACAGATACGCAGTATTTT. It codes for CASSLADFTDTQYF.

This clone has only a few counts. This chain joins TRBV7-8 and TRBJ2-5; 8 bases are shared with TRBD2. The V segment lost 5 bases and the J segment 2 bases; nucleotides outside the gene matches: 10. The CDR3 consists of 16 residues. Germline V gives CDR1 SGHVS, CDR2 FQNEAQ. CDR3 region: CASSVSLAEVQETQYF. The DNA of the CDR3 is TGTGCCAGCAGCGTATCACTAGCGGAGGTACAAGAGACCCAGTACTTC. Full variable domain (rest looked up from reference TRBV7-8 and TRBJ2-5): GAGVSQSPRYKVAKRGQDVALRCDPISGHVSLFWYQQALGQGPEFLTYFQNEAQLDKSGLPSDRFFAERPEGSVSTLKIQRTQQEDSAVYLCASSVSLAEVQETQYFGPGTRLLVL.

This sequence joins TRBV5-4 and TRBJ2-7, with TRBD2 as a possible D gene (5 bases). V was pared by 3 bases and J by 2 bases, with 15 bases between. CDR3 size: 15 residues. Germline CDR1 SGHNT, CDR2 YYREEE (reference sequence). Here the CDR3 reads CASSSGADPAYEQYF. The DNA of the CDR3 is TGTGCCAGCAGCTCAGGAGCGGACCCCGCCTACGAGCAGTACTTC.

The chain has TRBV5-1 and TRBJ2-3, with D possibly matching TRBD1 (6 bases). Germline V gives CDR1 SGHRS, CDR2 YFSETQ. V lost 0 bases and J 2 bases, leaving 13 bases between the germline ends. CDR3 length: 16 amino acids. The CDR3 is CASSLGQGNPTDTQYF. The CDR3 nucleotides are TGCGCCAGCAGCTTGGGTCAGGGGAACCCCACAGATACGCAGTATTTT.

The chain has TRBV6-5 and TRBJ1-5, with D hard to call. The CDR3 covers 14 residues. V lost 5 bases and J lost 4, with 12 bases in between. CDR1 and CDR2 from the germline V gene are MNHEY and SVGAGI. For the CDR3, the DNA is TGTGCCAGCAGTCCTGACGGAAGAAATCAGCCCCAGCATTTT. Translating gives CASSPDGRNQPQHF.